A single sample gave rise to the 3 T cell receptor beta chains below, sequenced in a study of T cells of healthy individuals. TCRdb fed the 5' RACE reads into MiXCR, producing one record per CDR3 protein. The repertoire consists of 90,000 to 100,000 distinct CDR3 sequences, with 17% occurring once and the leading ten covering 6.2%. The source of these receptors is a human donor in good health.

This clonotype occurred a few times. V gene TRBV6-2 or TRBV6-3 combines with J gene TRBJ2-1, with 12 nucleotides matching TRBD2. The length of the CDR3 is 16 residues. CDR1 MNHEY and CDR2 SVGEGT come from the germline V gene. V shed 4 bases, J shed 8 bases, and the junction held 9 bases outside the gene matches. The DNA of the CDR3 is TGTGCCAGCAGTTCGGATCGGACTAGCGGGAAGGATGAGCAGTTCTTC. Translating it yields CASSSDRTSGKDEQFF.

Written as DNA, the CDR3 is TGTGCCAGCAGCTTAGCTTTTGCGGCCTACAATGAGCAGTTCTTC. Residues: CASSLAFAAYNEQFF. The V gene is TRBV7-2, the J gene TRBJ2-1; D uncertain. The V and J ends lost 0 bases and 2 bases respectively, with 8 bases between them. The CDR3 totals 15 residues. CDR1 is SGHTA, CDR2 FQGNSA, per germline.

The CDR3 region is CASSERPASTDTQYF. The CDR3 nucleotides are TGTGCCAGCAGTGAAAGGCCAGCGAGCACAGATACGCAGTATTTT. This rearrangement joins TRBV2 to TRBJ2-3; no definite D call. The CDR3 has 15 amino acids. Looked up from germline, CDR1 is SNHLY and CDR2 is FYNNEI. V lost 2 bases and J lost 0, with 9 bases in between.